Listed below are T cell receptor beta chains from one sample, sequenced in a study of OX40 agonist ivuxolimab in advanced cancers. The data were produced by immunoSEQ multiplex PCR, yet TCRdb's version contains in-frame clones alone and is incomplete. Of around 66,000 clones listed, roughly 90% are singletons. Source: CD4+ or CD8+ T cells sorted from blood, taken in a trial of the OX40 agonist ivuxolimab. These TCRs come from an adult with an advanced solid tumor such as melanoma, head and neck, liver or kidney cancer. CDR3s include the opening cysteine and the closing phenylalanine or tryptophan. Fields, in order: D gene, V gene, clone size, J gene, CDR3 protein, CDR3 DNA. The D gene is left open where the match is weak. Not all rows give a size; the values are once, few, many and, for expanded clones, a class.

>.|TRBV6-4|.|TRBJ2-1
CASSEEDGPYNEQFF
TGTGCCAGCAGTGAAGAGGACGGTCCCTACAATGAGCAGTTCTTC
>.|TRBV28|.|TRBJ1-5
CASSLPGVGNQPQHF
TGTGCCAGCAGTTTACCAGGAGTAGGAAATCAGCCCCAGCATTTT
>TRBD2|TRBV30|.|TRBJ2-5
CAWIPTSGGTTQYF
TGTGCCTGGATTCCGACTAGCGGGGGCACGACCCAGTACTTC
>.|TRBV5-1|.|TRBJ1-1
CASSVTEMNTEAFF
TGCGCCAGCAGTGTTACAGAAATGAACACTGAAGCTTTCTTT
>TRBD1|TRBV5-1|.|TRBJ2-1
CASSSGQGIGEQFF
TGCGCCAGCAGCTCAGGACAGGGGATAGGTGAGCAGTTCTTC
>.|TRBV5-1|.|TRBJ1-1
CASSLGGGDTEAFF
TGCGCCAGCAGCTTGGGTGGGGGGGACACTGAAGCTTTCTTT
>.|TRBV7-8|.|TRBJ1-2
CASSPQIDLYGYTF
TGTGCCAGCAGCCCCCAAATCGATTTATATGGCTACACCTTC
>.|TRBV7-2|.|TRBJ2-7
CASSLEAQVSYEQYF
TGTGCCAGCAGCTTAGAGGCGCAGGTGTCCTACGAGCAGTACTTC
>TRBD1|TRBV7-2|.|TRBJ1-6
CASRSGTVNSPLHF
TGTGCCAGCCGTAGCGGGACAGTTAATTCACCCCTCCACTTT
>.|TRBV28|.|TRBJ2-2
CASSSGQLGSGELFF
TGTGCCAGCAGCAGCGGACAGCTCGGAAGCGGGGAGCTGTTTTTT
>.|TRBV20-1|.|TRBJ1-2
CGEGTDGYTF
TGCGGTGAGGGGACCGATGGCTACACCTTC
>.|TRBV6-5|.|TRBJ1-6
CASWGWGNSPLHF
TGTGCCAGCTGGGGGTGGGGAAATTCACCCCTCCACTTT
>.|TRBV7-9|few|TRBJ2-1
CASSRRFGTQTNEQFF
TGTGCCAGCAGCAGACGGTTCGGGACACAGACCAATGAGCAGTTCTTC